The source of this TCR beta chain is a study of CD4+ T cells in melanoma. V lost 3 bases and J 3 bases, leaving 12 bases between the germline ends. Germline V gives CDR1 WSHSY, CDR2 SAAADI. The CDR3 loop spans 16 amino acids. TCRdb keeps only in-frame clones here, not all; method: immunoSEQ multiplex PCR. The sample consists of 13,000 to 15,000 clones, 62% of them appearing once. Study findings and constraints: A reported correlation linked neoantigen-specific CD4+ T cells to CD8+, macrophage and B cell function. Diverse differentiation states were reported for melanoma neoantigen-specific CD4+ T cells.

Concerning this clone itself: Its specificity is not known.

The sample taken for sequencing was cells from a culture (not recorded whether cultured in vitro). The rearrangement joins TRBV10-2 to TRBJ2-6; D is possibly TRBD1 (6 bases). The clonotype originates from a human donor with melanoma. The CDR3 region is CASSDQGRGGANVLTF. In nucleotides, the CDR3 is TGCGCCAGCAGTGATCAGGGGCGAGGTGGGGCCAACGTCCTGACTTTC.